This note documents a single T cell receptor beta chain sequence. Its antigen is still unknown. Data came from immunoSEQ multiplex PCR; TCRdb stores just in-frame clones and leaves some out. The data contain more than 70,000 clones, just over 85% of them seen just once; the ten biggest clones take up 2%. These data originate in a study of OX40 agonist ivuxolimab in advanced cancers. Across the whole study: Dose-escalation patients' cancers were hepatocellular carcinoma, melanoma, renal cell or head and neck cancer. Participants, 65% to 85% male, averaged 60 years of age, ranging from roughly 23 to 90.

Study outcomes and limitations: CD8+ T cells were the subset that, on average, had more expanded clones than CD4+.

Germline lookup yields CDR1 GTSNPN and CDR2 SVGIG (reference sequence). The ends were cut back, 1 base at V and 4 bases at J, with 6 bases in the middle. This CDR3 is built from 12 residues. This clonotype originated in an adult with an advanced solid tumor such as melanoma, head and neck, liver or kidney cancer. The rearrangement uses TRBV30 and TRBJ2-3; D is undetermined. The sequenced sample was CD4+ or CD8+ T cells sorted from blood, obtained in a trial of the OX40 agonist ivuxolimab. The CDR3 loop is CAWSGRADTQYF. CDR3 in DNA: TGTGCCTGGAGTGGTAGGGCAGATACGCAGTATTTT.